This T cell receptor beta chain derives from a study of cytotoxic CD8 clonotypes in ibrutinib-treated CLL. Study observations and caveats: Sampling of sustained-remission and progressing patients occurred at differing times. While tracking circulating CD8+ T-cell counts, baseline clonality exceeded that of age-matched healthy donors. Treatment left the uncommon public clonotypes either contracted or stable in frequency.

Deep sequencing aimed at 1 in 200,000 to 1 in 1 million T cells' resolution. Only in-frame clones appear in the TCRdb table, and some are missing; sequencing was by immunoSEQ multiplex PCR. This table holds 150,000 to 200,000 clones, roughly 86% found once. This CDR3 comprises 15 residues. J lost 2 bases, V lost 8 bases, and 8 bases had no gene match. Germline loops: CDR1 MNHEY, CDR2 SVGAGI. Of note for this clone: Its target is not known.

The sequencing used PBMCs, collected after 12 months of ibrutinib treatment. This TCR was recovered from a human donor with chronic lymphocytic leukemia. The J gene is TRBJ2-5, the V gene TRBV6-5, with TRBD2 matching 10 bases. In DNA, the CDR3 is TGTGCCAGCCGGAGGACTAGCGGAGAGCAAGAGACCCAGTACTTC. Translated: CASRRTSGEQETQYF.